The entry below gives a single T cell receptor (beta chain) sequence along with its context. Its specificity is unknown. This record comes from a study of OX40 agonist ivuxolimab in advanced cancers. Background on the study: Antecedent anti-PD-1, anti-PD-L1 or anti-CTLA-4 therapy was permissible, with roughly 36% having received some.

Study outcomes and limitations: At 0.1 to 3.0 mg/kg, clonal expansion of CD4+ and CD8+ blood T cells had occurred by week 6. In CD8+ T cells, expanded clones were on average more numerous than in CD4+.

Here immunoSEQ multiplex PCR was the method, and the copy in TCRdb shows in-frame clones only, minus some. Of over 60,000 clones in the sample, approximately 90% were seen once. Prior autoimmune disease or systemic immunosuppression barred patients. The receptor was derived from an adult with an advanced solid tumor such as melanoma, head and neck, liver or kidney cancer. The sequenced sample was CD4+ or CD8+ T cells sorted from blood, obtained in a trial of the OX40 agonist ivuxolimab.

The CDR3 here is CASRDRDPSSYEQYF. The CDR3 DNA reads as TGTGCCAGCAGGGACAGGGATCCCTCGTCCTACGAGCAGTACTTC. This chain connects TRBV6-5 to TRBJ2-7; 8 nucleotides line up with TRBD1. The CDR3 contains 15 residues. V lost 6 bases and J lost 1; bases outside the gene matches: 8. CDR1 and CDR2 from the germline V gene are MNHEY and SVGAGI.